This is a list of T cell receptor beta chains from one sample in a study of T cells in Graves' hyperthyroidism and ophthalmopathy. TCRdb re-analysed the multiplex PCR reads in MiXCR, keeping a single row per CDR3 protein. This table has around 760,000 distinct CDR3 sequences, 35% appearing once. Source material: blood. Source of these receptors: a woman in her thirties or forties with Graves' hyperthyroidism. The conserved cysteine and the conserved F or W are not part of the CDR3 here.

V	CDR3
TRBV12-3/TRBV12-4	ASSYGTPGQPQH
TRBV19	ATGYTEAF
TRBV29-1	SVDLQGTYNEQY
TRBV7-9	ASSQGSGGGQETQY
TRBV29-1	SVGTDVEGANVLT
TRBV19	ASSSASGGSYGYT
TRBV6-5	ASSFPGGDRTNYGYT
TRBV7-3	ASSLGGITGGGYT
TRBV7-2	ASRPYLSTGELF
TRBV6-5	ASSYSRYGYT
TRBV10-3	AISVQGAAGANVLT
TRBV2	ASSTDRPGGYGYT
TRBV6-5	ASRPTDFGGRILH
TRBV7-9	ASSSGYQAGEGYQPQH
TRBV5-1	ASSLSPGLNTEAF
TRBV5-4	ASRPSTGTVYEQY
TRBV20-1	SARDLQRWETQY
TRBV27	ASALRQGYTEAF
TRBV7-9	ASSFGDRDNEKLF
TRBV9	ASNPGRRANVLT
TRBV19	ASTPRWENTEAF
TRBV10-3	ASSSQGMEGYT
TRBV10-1	ASSDRAGQPQH
TRBV10-3	AISAPPQGSPGNTIY
TRBV11-2	ASSPLRDPQNSPLH
TRBV6-5	ASRRTVQETQY
TRBV4-1	ASSQGMLFGTGRKGYT
TRBV10-3	AISWASDSARHQPQH
TRBV6-1	ASSGRSYNSPLH
TRBV29-1	SVVQGSQTEAF
TRBV12-3/TRBV12-4	ASSLAQGFSNQPQH
TRBV7-9	ASSLAGSGGRDQPQH
TRBV19	ASSIAVASYGYT
TRBV4-1	ASSQTGNSPLH
TRBV28	ASRKLDLVSYTGELF
TRBV29-1	SVNTGGTEAF
TRBV29-1	SVRGAGGYT
TRBV10-3	AISGFSLETQH
TRBV12-3/TRBV12-4	ASSFRQGFGYT
TRBV7-2	ASSVQSGLNTEAF
TRBV7-2	ASTYSISYEQY
TRBV20-1	SARGQGGTYEQY
TRBV7-9	AILGTYQETQY
TRBV15	ATSRGDGGVSYGYT
TRBV12-3/TRBV12-4	ASSYWGSGANVLT
TRBV19	ASTQIPGETQY
TRBV7-2	ASSVTSGEETQY
TRBV5-1	ASSFSNLRGGAQQF
TRBV20-1	SARDGPGVSQPQH
TRBV5-1	ASSLSGVSDTGELF